One and the same sample provided the 7 T cell receptor beta chains below, sequenced in a study of T cells in Graves' hyperthyroidism and ophthalmopathy. The investigators amplified TCR beta CDR3 regions from RNA transcripts. HTBI primers drove first-round RT-PCR of the TCR CDR3. One entry per CDR3 protein results from TCRdb running MiXCR on the multiplex PCR reads. This table has roughly 300,000 distinct CDR3 sequences, around 14% appearing once. The sequenced material came from blood. The receptors derive from a woman aged 25-40 years with Graves' hyperthyroidism.

In this sample, this clonotype turned up many times. J is TRBJ2-7 and V is TRBV28, with no clear D. The V end was cut by 1 base, the J end by 4 bases, with 11 bases between. This CDR3 has 14 residues. Germline CDR1 is MDHEN and CDR2 is SYDVKM. This CDR3 reads CASSLSGSGYEQYF. CDR3 bases: TGTGCCAGCAGTTTATCGGGCTCTGGGTACGAGCAGTACTTC. The full variable domain, rest sourced from reference TRBV28 and TRBJ2-7, is DVKVTQSSRYLVKRTGEKVFLECVQDMDHENMFWYRQDPGLGLRLIYFSYDVKMKEKGDIPEGYSVSREKKERFSLILESASTNQTSMYLCASSLSGSGYEQYFGPGTRLTVT.

This clonotype occurred many times. This chain connects TRBV6-5 to TRBJ2-2; unclear D gene. V was clipped by 6 bases and J by 6 bases, with 11 bases between them. CDR1 and CDR2 from the germline V gene are MNHEY and SVGAGI. CDR3 length: 13 residues. The CDR3 region has the DNA TGTGCCAGCAGGGTCCGACAAGCCGGGGAGCTGTTTTTT. This sequence encodes CASRVRQAGELFF.

At least ten counts were recorded for this clonotype. The chain has TRBV15 and TRBJ1-4; 9 nucleotides agree with TRBD1. Germline V gene data show CDR1 as LNHNV and CDR2 as YYDKDF (reference sequence). This CDR3 is 14 amino acids long. Unmatched junction bases numbered 1, after V lost 3 bases and J lost 5 bases. In DNA form, the CDR3 reads TGTGCCACCAGCAGGGGGACAGGGAATGAAAAACTGTTTTTT. Encoded protein: CATSRGTGNEKLFF. Full variable domain (outside the CDR3, taken from reference TRBV15 and TRBJ1-4): DAMVIQNPRYQVTQFGKPVTLSCSQTLNHNVMYWYQQKSSQAPKLLFHYYDKDFNNEADTPDNFQSRRPNTSFCFLDIRSPGLGDTAMYLCATSRGTGNEKLFFGSGTQLSVL.

The chain links TRBV2 to TRBJ2-7; the D gene is possibly TRBD1 (5 bases). Germline-derived CDR1 and CDR2 are SNHLY and FYNNEI. V was pared by 3 bases and J by 7 bases, with 19 bases between. CDR3 length: 15 amino acids. CDR3 bases: TGTGCCAGCAGTGACCCCTTCAACACCGCAGGGGAGCAGTACTTC. It codes for CASSDPFNTAGEQYF.

This clonotype has a count of ten or more. The chain uses TRBV28 and TRBJ1-1, with 7 bases fitting TRBD1. From germline, CDR1 is MDHEN and CDR2 SYDVKM. With 6 bases clipped from V and 5 bases from J, the junction kept 15 bases outside the gene matches. CDR3 length: 16 amino acids. The CDR3 coding sequence is TGTGCCAGCAGAACCCCGTACCAGGGGGGATCGACTGAAGCTTTCTTT. It is translated as CASRTPYQGGSTEAFF.

This clonotype was counted many times. CDR3 sequence: CATSRVGGVADTQYF. As DNA, the CDR3 is TGTGCCACCAGCAGAGTGGGCGGGGTGGCAGATACGCAGTATTTT. The gene calls are TRBV15 and TRBJ2-3; TRBD2 might be the D (6 bases). This CDR3 spans 15 amino acids. Per the germline V gene, CDR1 is LNHNV and CDR2 is YYDKDF (reference sequence). Trimming cost V 1 base and J 4 bases, with 12 bases left between them.

This clonotype was picked up a small number of times. The CDR3 sequence: CASSDSGSGNTGELFF. In DNA, the CDR3 is TGTGCCAGCAGTGACTCCGGTAGCGGGAACACCGGGGAGCTGTTTTTT. The rearrangement uses TRBV6-4 and TRBJ2-2; a possible D gene is TRBD2 (6 bases). Germline-derived CDR1 and CDR2 are MRHNA and SNTAGT. This CDR3 has 16 residues. Between the trimmed V and J ends, which lost 0 bases and 1 base, there was a span of 9 bases.